This T cell receptor (beta chain) derives from a study of regulatory T cells in long-lasting Graves disease. Both iRepertoire HTBI primers and Arm-PCR of CDR3 regions were used to build the TCR beta libraries. TCRdb re-called the multiplex PCR reads through MiXCR, storing one row per CDR3 protein. The data hold about 530,000 distinct CDR3 sequences, with 15% to 20% observed a single time. Indicated time point: newly diagnosed GD, antithyroid drugs for less than 3 months. PBMC RNA served as the TCR library source. Trimming at V came to 4 bases and at J to 2 bases, leaving 5 bases not matched to a gene. Germline V gene lookup returns CDR1 MNHGY and CDR2 SVAAGI. The CDR3 contains 15 residues. The same sample was also studied in work on T cells in Graves' hyperthyroidism and ophthalmopathy.

The sequence came from a woman aged 35 to 59 with Graves disease. The chain joins TRBV6-9 to TRBJ2-7; 10 bases match TRBD1. The specimen comprised peripheral blood mononuclear cells (PBMCs), sampled at new diagnosis, from a patient treated with antithyroid drugs. As DNA, the CDR3 is TGTGCCAGCAGTTTAACGACAGGGGGCACCTACGAGCAGTACTTC. Translated, it gives CASSLTTGGTYEQYF.